The following is a T cell receptor beta chain sequence with its context. Its cognate antigen is unknown. The sample belongs to a study of CD8 T cells in Susac syndrome. Looking at the study overall: Each patient with Susac syndrome, at the time of blood draw, was therapy-naive, on corticosteroids, or on intravenous immunoglobulin alone.

Study-level results: An acknowledgment was made by the study that its TCR sequencing and HLA analysis involved relatively few individuals.

With random hexamers, reverse transcription was performed on 0.5 to 1 ug of RNA. Via MiXCR, TCRdb re-called the immunoSEQ multiplex PCR reads, giving one row per CDR3 protein. The sample lists fewer than 200,000 distinct CDR3 sequences, 94% occurring once. This sequence was found in a human donor with Susac syndrome. Input material: CD4+ T cells from PBMCs.

DNA for the CDR3: TGTGCCAGCAGCCACCCGGGTAGCGGGGACATCGAGCAGTACTTC. Translation gives CASSHPGSGDIEQYF. The rearrangement joins TRBV3-1 to TRBJ2-7, with 8 positions matching TRBD2. Germline-derived CDR1 and CDR2 are LGHDT and YNNKEL (reference sequence). V dropped 3 bases and J dropped 6; count of bases not matched to a gene: 10. CDR3 length equals 15 residues.